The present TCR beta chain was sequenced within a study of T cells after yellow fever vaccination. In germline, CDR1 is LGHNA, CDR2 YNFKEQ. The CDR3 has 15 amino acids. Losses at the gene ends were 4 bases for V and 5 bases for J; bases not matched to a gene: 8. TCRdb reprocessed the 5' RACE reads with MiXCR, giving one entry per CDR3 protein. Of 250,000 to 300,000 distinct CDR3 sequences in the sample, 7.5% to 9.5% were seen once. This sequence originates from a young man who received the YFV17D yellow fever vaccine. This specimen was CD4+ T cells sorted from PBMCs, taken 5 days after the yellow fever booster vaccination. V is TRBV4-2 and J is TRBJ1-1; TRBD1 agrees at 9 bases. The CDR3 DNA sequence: TGTGCCAGCAGCCCGGGACAGGGCCTTCGGACTGAAGCTTTCTTT. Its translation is CASSPGQGLRTEAFF.